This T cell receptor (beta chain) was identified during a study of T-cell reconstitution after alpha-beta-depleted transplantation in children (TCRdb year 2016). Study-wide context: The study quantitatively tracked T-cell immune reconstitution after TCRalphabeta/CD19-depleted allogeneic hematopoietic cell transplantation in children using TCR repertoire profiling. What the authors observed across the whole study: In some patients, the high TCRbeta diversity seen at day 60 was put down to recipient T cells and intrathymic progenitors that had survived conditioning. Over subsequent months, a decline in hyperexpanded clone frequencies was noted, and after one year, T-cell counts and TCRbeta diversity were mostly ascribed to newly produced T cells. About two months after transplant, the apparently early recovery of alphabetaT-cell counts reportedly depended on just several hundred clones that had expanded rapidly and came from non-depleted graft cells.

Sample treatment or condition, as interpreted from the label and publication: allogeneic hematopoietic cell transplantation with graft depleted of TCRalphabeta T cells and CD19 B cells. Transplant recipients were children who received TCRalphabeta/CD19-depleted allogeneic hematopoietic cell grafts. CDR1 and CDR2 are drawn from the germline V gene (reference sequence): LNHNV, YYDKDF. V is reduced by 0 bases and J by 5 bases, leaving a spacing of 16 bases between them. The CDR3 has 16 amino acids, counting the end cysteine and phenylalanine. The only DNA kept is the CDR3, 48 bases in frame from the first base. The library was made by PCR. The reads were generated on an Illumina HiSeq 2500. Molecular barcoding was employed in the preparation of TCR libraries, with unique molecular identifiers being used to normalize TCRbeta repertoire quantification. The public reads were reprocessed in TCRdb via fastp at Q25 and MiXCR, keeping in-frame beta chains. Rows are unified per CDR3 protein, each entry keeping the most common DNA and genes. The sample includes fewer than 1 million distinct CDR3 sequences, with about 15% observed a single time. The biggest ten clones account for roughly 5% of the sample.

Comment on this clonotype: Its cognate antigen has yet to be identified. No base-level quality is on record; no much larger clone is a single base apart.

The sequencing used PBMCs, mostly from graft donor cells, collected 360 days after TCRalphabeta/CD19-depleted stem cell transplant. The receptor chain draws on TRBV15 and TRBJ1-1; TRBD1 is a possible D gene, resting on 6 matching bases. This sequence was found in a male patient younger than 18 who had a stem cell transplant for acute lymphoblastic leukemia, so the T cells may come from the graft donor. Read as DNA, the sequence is TGTGCCACCAGCAGAGATTACCAGTTCAGGGGAACTGAAGCTTTCTTT. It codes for CATSRDYQFRGTEAFF.